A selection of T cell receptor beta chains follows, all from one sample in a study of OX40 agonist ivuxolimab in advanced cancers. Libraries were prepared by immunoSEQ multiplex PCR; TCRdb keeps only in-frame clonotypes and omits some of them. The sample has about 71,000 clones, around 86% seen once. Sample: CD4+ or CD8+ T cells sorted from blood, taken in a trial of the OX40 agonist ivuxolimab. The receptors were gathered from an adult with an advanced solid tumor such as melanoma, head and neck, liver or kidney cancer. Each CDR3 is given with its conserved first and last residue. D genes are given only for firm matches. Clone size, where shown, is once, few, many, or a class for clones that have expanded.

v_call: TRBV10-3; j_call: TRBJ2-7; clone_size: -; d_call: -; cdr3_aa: CAISESWGSYEQYF; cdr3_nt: TGTGCCATCAGTGAGTCCTGGGGGTCGTACGAGCAGTACTTC
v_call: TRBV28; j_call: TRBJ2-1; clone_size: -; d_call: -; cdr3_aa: CASSFPTDYNEQFF; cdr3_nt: TGTGCCAGCAGTTTCCCGACGGACTACAATGAGCAGTTCTTC
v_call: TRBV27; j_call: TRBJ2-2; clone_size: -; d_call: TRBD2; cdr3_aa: CASSLFVSGGRADGELFF; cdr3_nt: TGTGCCAGCAGTTTATTTGTTTCGGGCGGGAGGGCTGACGGGGAGCTGTTTTTT
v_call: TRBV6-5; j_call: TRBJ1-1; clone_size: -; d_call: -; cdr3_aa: CASSLRRTTEAFF; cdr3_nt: TGTGCCAGCAGTTTACGACGGACCACTGAAGCTTTCTTT
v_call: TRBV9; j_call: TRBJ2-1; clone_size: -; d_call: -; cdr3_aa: CASSVEGTINEQFF; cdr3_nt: TGTGCCAGCAGCGTAGAAGGGACCATAAATGAGCAGTTCTTC
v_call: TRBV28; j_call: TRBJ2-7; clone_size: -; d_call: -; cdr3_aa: CASSTGWVIYEQYF; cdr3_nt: TGTGCCAGCTCCACAGGGTGGGTGATTTACGAGCAGTACTTC
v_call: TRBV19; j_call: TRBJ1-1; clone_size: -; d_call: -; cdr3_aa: CASSPGGTNTEAFF; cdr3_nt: TGTGCCAGTAGCCCCGGGGGGACGAACACTGAAGCTTTCTTT
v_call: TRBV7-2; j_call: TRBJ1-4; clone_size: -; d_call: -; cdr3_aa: CASSSQGFRNEKLFF; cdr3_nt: TGTGCCAGCAGCTCTCAGGGATTTCGTAATGAAAAACTGTTTTTT
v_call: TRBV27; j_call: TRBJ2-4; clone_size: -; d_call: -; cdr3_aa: CASTPLAKNIQYF; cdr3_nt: TGTGCCAGCACTCCCCTAGCCAAAAACATTCAGTACTTC
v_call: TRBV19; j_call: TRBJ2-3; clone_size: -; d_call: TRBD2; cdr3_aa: CASSLLQASGSRDTQYF; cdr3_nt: TGTGCCAGTAGTCTCCTCCAGGCTAGCGGGAGTAGAGATACGCAGTATTTT
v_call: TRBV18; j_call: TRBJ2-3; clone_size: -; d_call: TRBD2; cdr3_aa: CASSPAYWGGLADSSTDTQYF; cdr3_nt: TGTGCCAGCTCACCTGCATATTGGGGGGGACTAGCGGATTCTAGCACAGATACGCAGTATTTT
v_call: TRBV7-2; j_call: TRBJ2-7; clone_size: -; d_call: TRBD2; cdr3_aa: CASSLAPGLAGVEQYF; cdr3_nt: TGTGCCAGCAGCTTAGCGCCGGGACTAGCGGGAGTCGAGCAGTACTTC
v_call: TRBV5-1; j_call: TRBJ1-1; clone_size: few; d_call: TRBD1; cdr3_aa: CASSFQGGGEAFF; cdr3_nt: TGCGCCAGCAGCTTTCAGGGGGGAGGTGAAGCTTTCTTT
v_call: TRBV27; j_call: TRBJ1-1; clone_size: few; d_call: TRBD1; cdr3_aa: CASSLRQGEAFF; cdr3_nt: TGTGCCAGCAGTCTCCGACAGGGTGAAGCTTTCTTT
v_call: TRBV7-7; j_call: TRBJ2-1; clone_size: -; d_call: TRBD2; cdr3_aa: CASSLLAGGEQFF; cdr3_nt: TGTGCTAGCAGCTTACTAGCGGGAGGCGAGCAGTTCTTC
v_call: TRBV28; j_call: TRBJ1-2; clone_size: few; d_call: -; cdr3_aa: CASSPGTLANYGYTF; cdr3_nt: TGTGCCAGCAGTCCAGGGACGTTAGCTAACTATGGCTACACCTTC
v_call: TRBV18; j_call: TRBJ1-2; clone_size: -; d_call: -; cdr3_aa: CASSPEQDFYTF; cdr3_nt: TGTGCCAGCTCACCAGAACAGGACTTCTACACCTTC
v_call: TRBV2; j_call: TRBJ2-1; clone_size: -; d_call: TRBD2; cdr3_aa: CASSDRGTSNEQFF; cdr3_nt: TGTGCCAGCAGTGATCGAGGGACTAGCAATGAGCAGTTCTTC
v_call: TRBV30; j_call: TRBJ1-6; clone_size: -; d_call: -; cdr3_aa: CAWSVRGSPLHF; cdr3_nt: TGTGCCTGGAGTGTACGGGGTTCACCCCTCCACTTT
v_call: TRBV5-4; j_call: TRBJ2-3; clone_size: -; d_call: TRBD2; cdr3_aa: CASSFRREGLNTQYF; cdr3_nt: TGTGCCAGCAGCTTTCGGCGGGAGGGCCTCAATACGCAGTATTTT
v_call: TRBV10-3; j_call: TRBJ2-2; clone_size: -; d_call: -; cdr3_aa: CAIRRASNTGELFF; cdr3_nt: TGTGCCATCCGCAGGGCCTCGAACACCGGGGAGCTGTTTTTT
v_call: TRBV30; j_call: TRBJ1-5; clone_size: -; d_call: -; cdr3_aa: CAWSTMGNQPQHF; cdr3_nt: TGTGCCTGGTCGACTATGGGAAATCAGCCCCAGCATTTT
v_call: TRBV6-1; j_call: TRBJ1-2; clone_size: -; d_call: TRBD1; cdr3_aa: CASLWDRGYGYTF; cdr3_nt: TGTGCCAGCCTATGGGACAGGGGGTATGGCTACACCTTC
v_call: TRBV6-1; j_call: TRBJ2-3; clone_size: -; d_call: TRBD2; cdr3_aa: CASSEVGGPIAGPPDTQYF; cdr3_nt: TGTGCCAGCAGTGAAGTCGGGGGCCCGATAGCGGGACCCCCAGATACGCAGTATTTT
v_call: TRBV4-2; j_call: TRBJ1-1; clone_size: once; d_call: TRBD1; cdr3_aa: CASSHDTDRGGEAFF; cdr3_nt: TGTGCCAGCAGCCATGATACAGACAGGGGCGGTGAAGCTTTCTTT
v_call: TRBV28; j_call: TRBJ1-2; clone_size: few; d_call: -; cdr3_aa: CASNGRGKDYGYTF; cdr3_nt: TGTGCCAGCAATGGGCGGGGGAAAGACTATGGCTACACCTTC
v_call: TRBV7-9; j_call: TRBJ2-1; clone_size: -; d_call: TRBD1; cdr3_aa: CASSPGQGSYNEQFF; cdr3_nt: TGTGCCAGCAGCCCGGGACAGGGGTCCTACAATGAGCAGTTCTTC
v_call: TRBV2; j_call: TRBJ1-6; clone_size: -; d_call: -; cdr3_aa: CASSGTGGSPLHF; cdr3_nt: TGTGCCAGCAGTGGCACAGGAGGTTCACCCCTCCACTTT
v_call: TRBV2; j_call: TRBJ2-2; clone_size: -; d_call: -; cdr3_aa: CASSIRGGTGELFF; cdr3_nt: TGTGCCAGCAGTATCAGGGGAGGTACCGGGGAGCTGTTTTTT
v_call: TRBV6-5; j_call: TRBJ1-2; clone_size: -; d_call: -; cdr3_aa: CASKATANYGYTF; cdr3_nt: TGTGCCAGCAAAGCGACAGCTAACTATGGCTACACCTTC
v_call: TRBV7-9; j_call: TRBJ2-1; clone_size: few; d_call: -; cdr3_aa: CASSLTGTGPYNEQFF; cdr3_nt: TGTGCCAGCAGTCTAACCGGGACGGGCCCCTACAATGAGCAGTTCTTC
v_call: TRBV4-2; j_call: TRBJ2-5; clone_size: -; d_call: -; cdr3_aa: CASSLRQGGRQETQYF; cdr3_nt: TGTGCCAGCAGCCTTAGACAGGGAGGTAGGCAAGAGACCCAGTACTTC